The source of this TCR beta chain is a study of response to subunit inactivated influenza vaccine. In regard to this clonotype: What it binds is unknown.

Notes on the study in general: Seasonal influenza vaccination, on each occasion, was suggested by the authors to recruit few new T cells.

The CDR3 extends over 13 amino acids. V was pared by 5 bases and J by 3 bases, with 9 bases between. Looked up from germline, CDR1 is SGHNT and CDR2 is YENEEA. Each CDR3 protein gets one entry after TCRdb re-called the RT-PCR reads with MiXCR. The sample has under 550,000 distinct CDR3 sequences, approximately 6.9% seen once. This receptor was identified in a man aged 50-75 years who received an inactivated influenza vaccine. V usage is TRBV11-3 and J usage is TRBJ2-3; D is perhaps TRBD2 (6 bases). The source was PBMCs from blood, collected roughly 24 months after vaccination. This CDR3 is CASSGRLTDTQYF. In DNA, the CDR3 is TGTGCCAGCAGCGGGAGGCTTACAGATACGCAGTATTTT.